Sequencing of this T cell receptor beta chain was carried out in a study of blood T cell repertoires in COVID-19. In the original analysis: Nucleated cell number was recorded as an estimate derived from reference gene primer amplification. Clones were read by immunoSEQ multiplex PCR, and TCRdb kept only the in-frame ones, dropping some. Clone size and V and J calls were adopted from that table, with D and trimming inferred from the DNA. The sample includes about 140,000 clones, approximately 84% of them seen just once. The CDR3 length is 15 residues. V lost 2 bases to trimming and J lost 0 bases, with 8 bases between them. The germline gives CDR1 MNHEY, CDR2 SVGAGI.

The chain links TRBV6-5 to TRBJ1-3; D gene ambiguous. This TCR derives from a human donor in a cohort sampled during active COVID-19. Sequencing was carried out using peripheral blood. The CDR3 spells CASSYEMNSGNTIYF. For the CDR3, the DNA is TGTGCCAGCAGTTACGAGATGAACTCTGGAAACACCATATATTTT.